Listed below are T cell receptor beta chains from one sample, sequenced in a study of radiotherapy plus CTLA-4 blockade in lung cancer. Clones were sequenced by immunoSEQ multiplex PCR, and TCRdb holds only the in-frame ones, with some missing. The sample has over 80,000 clones; about 88% are singletons. The specimen comprised peripheral blood, sampled from a patient treated with radiotherapy plus ipilimumab. These receptors came from a human donor with non-small cell lung cancer that progressed on radiotherapy plus ipilimumab. CDR3s include the opening cysteine and the closing phenylalanine or tryptophan. D genes are given only for firm matches. Expanded clones are given a class, and other clones once, few, many or no size at all.

d_gene: TRBD2
j_gene: TRBJ2-7
v_gene: TRBV19
abundance: NA
CDR3nt: TGTGCCAGTAGTACAAACCCGGGGGGGGGTACGTACGAGCAGTACTTC
CDR3aa: CASSTNPGGGTYEQYF

d_gene: NA
j_gene: TRBJ1-3
v_gene: TRBV25-1
abundance: NA
CDR3nt: TGTGCCAGCAGTGGTTTAGGGGGGCAAGGAAACACCATATATTTT
CDR3aa: CASSGLGGQGNTIYF

d_gene: NA
j_gene: TRBJ1-6
v_gene: TRBV30
abundance: NA
CDR3nt: TGTGCCTGGAGTGTCAACGGGGTGAGTTCACCCCTCCACTTT
CDR3aa: CAWSVNGVSSPLHF

d_gene: NA
j_gene: TRBJ1-2
v_gene: TRBV29-1
abundance: few
CDR3nt: TGCAGCGTTGCACACAGCGATTATGGCTACACCTTC
CDR3aa: CSVAHSDYGYTF

d_gene: TRBD1
j_gene: TRBJ2-7
v_gene: TRBV28
abundance: NA
CDR3nt: TGTGCCAGCAGTCCTCCGGGACAGGATATTTTCAACGAGCAGTACTTC
CDR3aa: CASSPPGQDIFNEQYF

d_gene: NA
j_gene: TRBJ1-3
v_gene: TRBV18
abundance: NA
CDR3nt: TGTGCCAGCTCACTTAACGGACAGACCTCTGGAAACACCATATATTTT
CDR3aa: CASSLNGQTSGNTIYF

d_gene: NA
j_gene: TRBJ2-7
v_gene: TRBV5-6
abundance: medium-sized
CDR3nt: TGTGCCAGCAGCGCACTTAACAGGGTCCACGAGCAGTACTTC
CDR3aa: CASSALNRVHEQYF

d_gene: NA
j_gene: TRBJ1-2
v_gene: TRBV11-1
abundance: NA
CDR3nt: TGTGCCAGCAGCTTCGGCAGCTATGGCTACACCTTC
CDR3aa: CASSFGSYGYTF

d_gene: TRBD2
j_gene: TRBJ2-1
v_gene: TRBV7-9
abundance: NA
CDR3nt: TGTGCCAGCAGCTTAGTTGGGCTAGCGGGAACTGAGCAGTTCTTC
CDR3aa: CASSLVGLAGTEQFF

d_gene: TRBD2
j_gene: TRBJ2-5
v_gene: TRBV5-4
abundance: NA
CDR3nt: TGTGCCAGCAGCTTGCAGGCCCTAGCGGGAGAGACCCAGTACTTC
CDR3aa: CASSLQALAGETQYF

d_gene: TRBD1
j_gene: TRBJ2-7
v_gene: TRBV9
abundance: NA
CDR3nt: TGTGCCAGCAGCGTAGCTGCGGGTAGGGGCCAGACAGGGGGCAGCTACGAGCAGTACTTC
CDR3aa: CASSVAAGRGQTGGSYEQYF